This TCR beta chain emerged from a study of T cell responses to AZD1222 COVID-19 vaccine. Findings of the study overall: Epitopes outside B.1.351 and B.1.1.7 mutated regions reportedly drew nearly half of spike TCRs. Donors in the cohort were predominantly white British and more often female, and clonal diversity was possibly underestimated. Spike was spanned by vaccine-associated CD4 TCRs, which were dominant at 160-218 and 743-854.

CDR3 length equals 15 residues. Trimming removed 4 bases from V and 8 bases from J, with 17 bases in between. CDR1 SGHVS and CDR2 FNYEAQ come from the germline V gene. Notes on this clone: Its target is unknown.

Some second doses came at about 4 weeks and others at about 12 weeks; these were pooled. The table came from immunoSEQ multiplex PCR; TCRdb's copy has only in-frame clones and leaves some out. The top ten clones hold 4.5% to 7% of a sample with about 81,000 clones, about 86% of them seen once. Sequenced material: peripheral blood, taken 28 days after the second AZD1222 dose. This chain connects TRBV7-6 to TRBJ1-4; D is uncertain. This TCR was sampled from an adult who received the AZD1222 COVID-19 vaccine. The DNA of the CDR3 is TGTGCCAGCAGCTCCAATACCGGGATCCGGGAAAAACTGTTTTTT. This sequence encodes CASSSNTGIREKLFF.